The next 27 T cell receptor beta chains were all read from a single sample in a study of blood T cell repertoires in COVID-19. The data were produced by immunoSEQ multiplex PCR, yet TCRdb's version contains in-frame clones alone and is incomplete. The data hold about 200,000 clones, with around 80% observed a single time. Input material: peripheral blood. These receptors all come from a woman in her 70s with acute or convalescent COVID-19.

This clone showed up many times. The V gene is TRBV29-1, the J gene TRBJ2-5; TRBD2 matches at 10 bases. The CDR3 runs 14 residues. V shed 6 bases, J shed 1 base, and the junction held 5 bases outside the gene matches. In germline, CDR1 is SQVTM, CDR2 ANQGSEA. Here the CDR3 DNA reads TGCAGCGTAATTGGACTAGCGGTCCAAGAGACCCAGTACTTC. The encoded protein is CSVIGLAVQETQYF. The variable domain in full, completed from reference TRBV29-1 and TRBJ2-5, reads SAVISQKPSRDICQRGTSLTIQCQVDSQVTMMFWYRQQPGQSLTLIATANQGSEATYESGFVIDKFPISRPNLTFSTLTVSNMSPEDSSIYLCSVIGLAVQETQYFGPGTRLLVL.

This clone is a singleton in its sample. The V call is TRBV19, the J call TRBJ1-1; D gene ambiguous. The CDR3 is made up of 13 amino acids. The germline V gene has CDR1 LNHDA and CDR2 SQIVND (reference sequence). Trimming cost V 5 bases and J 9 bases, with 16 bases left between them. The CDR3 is CASSPQSETKAFF. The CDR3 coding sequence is TGTGCCAGTAGTCCACAGTCTGAAACCAAAGCTTTCTTT.

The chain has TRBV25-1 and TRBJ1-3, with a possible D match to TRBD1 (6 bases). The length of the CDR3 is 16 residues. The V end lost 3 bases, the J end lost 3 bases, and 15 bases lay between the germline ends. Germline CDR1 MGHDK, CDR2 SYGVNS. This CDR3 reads CASSDRGGARGNTIYF. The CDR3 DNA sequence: TGTGCCAGCAGTGATAGGGGGGGGGCGCGTGGAAACACCATATATTTT. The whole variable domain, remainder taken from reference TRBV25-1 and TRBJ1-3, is EADIYQTPRYLVIGTGKKITLECSQTMGHDKMYWYQQDPGMELHLIHYSYGVNSTEKGDLSSESTVSRIRTEHFPLTLESARPSHTSQYLCASSDRGGARGNTIYFGEGSWLTVV.

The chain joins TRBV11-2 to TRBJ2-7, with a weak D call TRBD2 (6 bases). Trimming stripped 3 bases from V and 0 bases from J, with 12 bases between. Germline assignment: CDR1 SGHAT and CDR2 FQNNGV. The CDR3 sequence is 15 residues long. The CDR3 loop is CASSFGGGPSYEQYF. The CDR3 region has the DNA TGTGCCAGCAGCTTTGGGGGAGGCCCCTCCTACGAGCAGTACTTC.

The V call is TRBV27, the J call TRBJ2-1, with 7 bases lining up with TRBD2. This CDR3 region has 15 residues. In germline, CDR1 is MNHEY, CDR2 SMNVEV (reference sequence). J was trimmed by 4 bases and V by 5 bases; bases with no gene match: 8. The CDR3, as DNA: TGTGCCAGCAGTCTCACTACTAGCGAGTACAATGAGCAGTTCTTC. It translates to CASSLTTSEYNEQFF.

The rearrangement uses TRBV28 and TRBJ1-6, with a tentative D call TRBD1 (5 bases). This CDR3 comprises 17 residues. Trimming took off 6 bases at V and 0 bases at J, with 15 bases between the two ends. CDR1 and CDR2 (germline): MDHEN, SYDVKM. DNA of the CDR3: TGTGCCAGCAGCGCCCGGGGGGGTCCCTCCTATAATTCACCCCTCCACTTT. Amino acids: CASSARGGPSYNSPLHF.

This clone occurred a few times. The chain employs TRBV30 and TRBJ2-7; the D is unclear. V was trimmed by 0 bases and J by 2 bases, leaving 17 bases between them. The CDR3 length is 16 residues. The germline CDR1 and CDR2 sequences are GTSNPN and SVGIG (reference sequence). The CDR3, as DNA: TGTGCCTGGAGTGTACTCCGGTCTAGACGCGCCTACGAGCAGTACTTC. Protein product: CAWSVLRSRRAYEQYF. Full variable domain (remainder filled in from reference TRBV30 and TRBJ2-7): SQTIHQWPATLVQPVGSPLSLECTVEGTSNPNLYWYRQAAGRGLQLLFYSVGIGQISSEVPQNLSASRPQDRQFILSSKKLLLSDSGFYLCAWSVLRSRRAYEQYFGPGTRLTVT.

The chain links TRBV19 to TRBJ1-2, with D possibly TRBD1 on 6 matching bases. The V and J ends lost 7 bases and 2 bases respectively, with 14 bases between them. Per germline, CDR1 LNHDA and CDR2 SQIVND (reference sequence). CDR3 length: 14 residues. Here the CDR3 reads CASTSGQKNYGYTF. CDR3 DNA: TGTGCCAGTACGTCAGGACAGAAAAACTATGGCTACACCTTC.

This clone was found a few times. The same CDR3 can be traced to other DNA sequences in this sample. The CDR3 region has the DNA TGTGCCAGCAGCCCGACTAGCGGGAGCTACAATGAGCAGTTCTTC. Its protein product is CASSPTSGSYNEQFF. The chain links TRBV7-2 to TRBJ2-1; 12 bases fit TRBD2. This CDR3 comprises 15 residues. V was pared by 5 bases and J by 3 bases, with 2 bases of the junction left unmatched. Germline CDR1 and CDR2: SGHTA and FQGNSA.

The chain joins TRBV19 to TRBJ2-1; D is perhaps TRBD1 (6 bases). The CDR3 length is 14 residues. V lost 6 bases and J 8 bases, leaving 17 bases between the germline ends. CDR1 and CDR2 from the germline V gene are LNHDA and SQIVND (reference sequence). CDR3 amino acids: CASRPSDRTDEQFF. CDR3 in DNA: TGTGCCAGTAGACCCTCCGACAGGACCGATGAGCAGTTCTTC.

The CDR3 region is CASRRTSASYEQYF. DNA of the CDR3: TGTGCCAGCAGACGGACTAGCGCCTCCTACGAGCAGTACTTC. The J gene is TRBJ2-7, the V gene TRBV5-6; TRBD2 aligns across 9 bases. The CDR3 extends over 14 amino acids. CDR1 is SGHDT and CDR2 is YYEEEE in the germline V gene. The V and J ends lost 5 bases and 0 bases, in that order; junction bases with no gene match: 3.

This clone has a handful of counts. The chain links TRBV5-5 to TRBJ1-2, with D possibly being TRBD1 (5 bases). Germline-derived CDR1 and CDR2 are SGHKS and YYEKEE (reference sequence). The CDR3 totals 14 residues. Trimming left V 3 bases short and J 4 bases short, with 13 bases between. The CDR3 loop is CASSSIDSRYGYTF. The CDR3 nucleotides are TGTGCCAGCAGCTCAATTGACAGCCGCTATGGCTACACCTTC.

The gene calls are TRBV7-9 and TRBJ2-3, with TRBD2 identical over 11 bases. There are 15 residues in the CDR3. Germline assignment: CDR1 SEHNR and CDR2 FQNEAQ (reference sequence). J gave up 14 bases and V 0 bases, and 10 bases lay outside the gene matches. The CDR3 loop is CASSLASGTSGRRYF. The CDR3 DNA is TGTGCCAGCAGCTTAGCTTCCGGGACTAGCGGCAGGCGGTATTTT.

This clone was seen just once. Written as DNA, the CDR3 is TGTGCCTGGGCGGGACTAGCGGGAGTGAATGAGCAGTTCTTC. Its protein product is CAWAGLAGVNEQFF. This rearrangement joins TRBV30 to TRBJ2-1; 14 bases are shared with TRBD2. The CDR3 runs to 14 residues. Germline values: CDR1 GTSNPN, CDR2 SVGIG (reference sequence). V gave up 5 bases and J gave up 7 bases; unmatched junction bases: 4.

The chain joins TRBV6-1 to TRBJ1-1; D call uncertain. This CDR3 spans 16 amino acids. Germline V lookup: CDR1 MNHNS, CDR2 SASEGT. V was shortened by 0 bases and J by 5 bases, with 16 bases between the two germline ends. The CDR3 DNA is TGTGCCAGCAGTGAAGCTTATTCGGGAGGAGGGACTGAAGCTTTCTTT. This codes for CASSEAYSGGGTEAFF.

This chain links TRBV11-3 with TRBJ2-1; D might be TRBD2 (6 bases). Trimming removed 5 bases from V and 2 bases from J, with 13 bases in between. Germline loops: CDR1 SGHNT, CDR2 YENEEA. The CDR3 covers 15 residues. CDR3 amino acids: CASSIGGRPYNEQFF. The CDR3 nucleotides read TGTGCCAGCAGCATTGGTGGGAGGCCCTACAATGAGCAGTTCTTC. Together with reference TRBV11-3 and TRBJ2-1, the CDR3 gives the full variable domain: EAGVVQSPRYKIIEKKQPVAFWCNPISGHNTLYWYLQNLGQGPELLIRYENEEAVDDSQLPKDRFSAERLKGVDSTLKIQPAELGDSAVYLCASSIGGRPYNEQFFGPGTRLTVL.

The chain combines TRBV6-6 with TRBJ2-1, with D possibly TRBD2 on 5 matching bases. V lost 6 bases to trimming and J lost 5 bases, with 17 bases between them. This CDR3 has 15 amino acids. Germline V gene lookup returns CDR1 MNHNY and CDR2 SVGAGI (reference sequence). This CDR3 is CASRLEASSNNEQFF. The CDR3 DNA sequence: TGTGCCAGCAGATTAGAGGCTAGCAGCAACAATGAGCAGTTCTTC.

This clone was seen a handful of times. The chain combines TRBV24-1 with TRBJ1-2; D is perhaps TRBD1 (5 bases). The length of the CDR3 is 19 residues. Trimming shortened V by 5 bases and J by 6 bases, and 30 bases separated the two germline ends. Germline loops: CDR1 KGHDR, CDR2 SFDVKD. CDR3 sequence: CATSGPIRGGQGLENGYTF. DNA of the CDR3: TGTGCCACCAGTGGCCCCATAAGGGGAGGGCAGGGATTGGAGAATGGCTACACCTTC.

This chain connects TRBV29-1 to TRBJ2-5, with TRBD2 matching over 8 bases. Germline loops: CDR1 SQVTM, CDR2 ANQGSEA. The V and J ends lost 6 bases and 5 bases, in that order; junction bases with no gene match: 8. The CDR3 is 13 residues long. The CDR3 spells CSVQLAEGETQYF. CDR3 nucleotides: TGCAGCGTCCAACTAGCGGAGGGGGAGACCCAGTACTTC.

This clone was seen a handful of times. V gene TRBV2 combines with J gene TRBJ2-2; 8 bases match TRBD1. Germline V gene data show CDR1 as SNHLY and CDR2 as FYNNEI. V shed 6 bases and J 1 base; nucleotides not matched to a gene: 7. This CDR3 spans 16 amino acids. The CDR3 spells CASRPGQGMNTGELFF. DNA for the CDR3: TGTGCCAGCAGACCCGGACAGGGTATGAACACCGGGGAGCTGTTTTTT.

CDR3 sequence reads: CASSSMREGTDTQYF. CDR3 DNA sequence: TGTGCCAGCAGCTCCATGCGGGAGGGCACAGATACGCAGTATTTT. The chain is built from TRBV11-2 and TRBJ2-3; 8 bases agree with TRBD2. Trimming at V came to 4 bases and at J to 1 base, leaving 4 bases not matched to a gene. The CDR3 totals 15 residues. The germline gives CDR1 SGHAT, CDR2 FQNNGV. The full variable domain, with the rest looked up from reference TRBV11-2 and TRBJ2-3, is EAGVAQSPRYKIIEKRQSVAFWCNPISGHATLYWYQQILGQGPKLLIQFQNNGVVDDSQLPKDRFSAERLKGVDSTLKIQPAKLEDSAVYLCASSSMREGTDTQYFGPGTRLTVL.

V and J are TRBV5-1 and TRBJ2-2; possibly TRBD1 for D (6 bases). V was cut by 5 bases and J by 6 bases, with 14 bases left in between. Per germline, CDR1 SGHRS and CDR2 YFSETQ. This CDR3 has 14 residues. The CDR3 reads CASSGGEFPGELFF. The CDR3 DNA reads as TGCGCCAGCAGTGGGGGCGAGTTCCCCGGGGAGCTGTTTTTT.

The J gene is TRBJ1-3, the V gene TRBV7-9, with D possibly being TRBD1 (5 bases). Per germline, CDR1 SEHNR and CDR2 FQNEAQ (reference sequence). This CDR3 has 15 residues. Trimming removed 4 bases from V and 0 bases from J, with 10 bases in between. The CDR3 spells CASSYQGVSGNTIYF. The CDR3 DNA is TGTGCCAGCAGCTATCAGGGCGTCTCTGGAAACACCATATATTTT.

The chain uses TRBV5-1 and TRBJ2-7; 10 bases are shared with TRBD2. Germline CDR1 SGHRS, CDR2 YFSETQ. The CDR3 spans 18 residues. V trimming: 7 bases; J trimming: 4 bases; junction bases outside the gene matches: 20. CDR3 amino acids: CASRTVGTAGTSDYEQYF. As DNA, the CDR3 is TGCGCCAGCCGTACCGTCGGGACCGCCGGGACTAGCGATTACGAGCAGTACTTC. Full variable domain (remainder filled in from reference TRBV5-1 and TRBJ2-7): KAGVTQTPRYLIKTRGQQVTLSCSPISGHRSVSWYQQTPGQGLQFLFEYFSETQRNKGNFPGRFSGRQFSNSRSEMNVSTLELGDSALYLCASRTVGTAGTSDYEQYFGPGTRLTVT.

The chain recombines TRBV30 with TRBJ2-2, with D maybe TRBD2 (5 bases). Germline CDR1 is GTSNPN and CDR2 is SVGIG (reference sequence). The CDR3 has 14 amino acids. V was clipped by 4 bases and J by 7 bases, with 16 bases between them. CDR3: CAWTLNSAVGELFF. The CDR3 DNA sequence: TGTGCCTGGACCCTAAATAGCGCGGTCGGGGAGCTGTTTTTT.

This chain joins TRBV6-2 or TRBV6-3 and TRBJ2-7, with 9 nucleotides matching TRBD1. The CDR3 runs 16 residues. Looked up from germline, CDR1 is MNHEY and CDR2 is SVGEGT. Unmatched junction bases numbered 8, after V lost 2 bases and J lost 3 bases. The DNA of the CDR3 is TGTGCCAGCAGTTACCCCTTAGGACAGGGGAACTACGAGCAGTACTTC. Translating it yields CASSYPLGQGNYEQYF.

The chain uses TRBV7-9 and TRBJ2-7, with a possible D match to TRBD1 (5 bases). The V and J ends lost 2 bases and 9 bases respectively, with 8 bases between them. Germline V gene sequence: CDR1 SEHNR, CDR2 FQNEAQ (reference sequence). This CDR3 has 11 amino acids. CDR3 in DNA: TGTGCCAGCAGCTTATCAGGGCGGCAGTACTTC. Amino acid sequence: CASSLSGRQYF.